The entry below gives a single T cell receptor (beta chain) sequence along with its context. TCRdb redid the calling of the RT-PCR reads with MiXCR, one entry per CDR3 protein. The table records 800,000 to 1,000,000 distinct CDR3 sequences, roughly 17% of them present only once. This sample is drawn from a study of patients and donors after allogeneic stem cell transplantation. Sequencing was carried out using blood, either unsorted or a sorted T cell fraction (not recorded which). The source is a human donor who was either an allogeneic HSCT recipient or a stem cell or donor lymphocyte infusion donor (not recorded which). It is not recorded whose cells these are; they may come from a transplant donor.

DNA for the CDR3: TGCGCCAGCAGCCCTTGGTCCACTAGCACAGATACGCAGTATTTT. It specifies CASSPWSTSTDTQYF. This rearrangement joins TRBV4-1 to TRBJ2-3; D is uncertain. Per germline, CDR1 MGHRA and CDR2 YSYEKL. The CDR3 is 15 amino acids. Trimming left V 4 bases short and J 0 bases short, with 11 bases between.